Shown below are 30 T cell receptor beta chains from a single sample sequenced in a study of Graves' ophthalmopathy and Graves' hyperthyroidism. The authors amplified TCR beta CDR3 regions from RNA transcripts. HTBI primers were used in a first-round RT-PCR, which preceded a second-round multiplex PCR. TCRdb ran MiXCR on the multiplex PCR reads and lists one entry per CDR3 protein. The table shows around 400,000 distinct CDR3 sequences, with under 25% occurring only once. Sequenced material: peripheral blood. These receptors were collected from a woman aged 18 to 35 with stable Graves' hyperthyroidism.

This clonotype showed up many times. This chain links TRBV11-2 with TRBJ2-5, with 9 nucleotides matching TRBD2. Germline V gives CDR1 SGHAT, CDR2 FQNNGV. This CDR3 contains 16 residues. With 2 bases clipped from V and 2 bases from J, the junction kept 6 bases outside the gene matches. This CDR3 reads CASSLSGGRAQETQYF. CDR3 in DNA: TGTGCCAGCAGCTTAAGTGGCGGGAGGGCTCAAGAGACCCAGTACTTC.

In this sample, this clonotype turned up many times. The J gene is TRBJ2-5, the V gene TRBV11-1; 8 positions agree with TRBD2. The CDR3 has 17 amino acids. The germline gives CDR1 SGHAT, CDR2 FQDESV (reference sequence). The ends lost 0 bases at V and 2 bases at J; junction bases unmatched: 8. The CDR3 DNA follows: TGTGCCAGCAGCTTAGCGCATGGACTAGCCTTGCAAGAGACCCAGTACTTC. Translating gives CASSLAHGLALQETQYF.

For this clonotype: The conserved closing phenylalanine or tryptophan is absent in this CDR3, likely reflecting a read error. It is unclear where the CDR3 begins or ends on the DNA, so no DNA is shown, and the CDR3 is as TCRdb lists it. CDR3 loop: CASSTGTDNTGELCL. This sequence joins TRBV6-1 and TRBJ2-2; TRBD1 is taken as the D call from the table, unchecked against the DNA. Germline V gene lookup returns CDR1 MNHNS and CDR2 SASEGT. The CDR3 contains 15 residues when both ends are counted.

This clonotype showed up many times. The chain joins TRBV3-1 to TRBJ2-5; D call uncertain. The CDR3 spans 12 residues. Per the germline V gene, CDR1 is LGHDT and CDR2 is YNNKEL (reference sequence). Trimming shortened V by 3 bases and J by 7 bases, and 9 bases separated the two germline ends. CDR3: CASSQALGTQYF. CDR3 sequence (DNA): TGTGCCAGCAGCCAGGCCCTGGGGACCCAGTACTTC.

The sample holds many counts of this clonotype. The DNA for the CDR3 is TGTGCCAGCAGGCGACTAGCGGGAGGGCTCGGCACCGGGGAGCTGTTTTTT. Amino acids: CASRRLAGGLGTGELFF. The rearrangement links TRBV12-3 or TRBV12-4 to TRBJ2-2; TRBD2 matches at 14 bases. The CDR3 is made up of 17 amino acids. J lost 4 bases, V lost 6 bases, and 7 bases had no gene match.

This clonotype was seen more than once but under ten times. For the CDR3, the DNA is TGTGCCAGCAGCTTCCCGGGACAGTTTGGCTACACCTTC. The encoded protein is CASSFPGQFGYTF. The rearrangement links TRBV7-2 to TRBJ1-2, with 7 bases lining up with TRBD1. The CDR3 is 13 amino acids. With 3 bases clipped from V and 7 bases from J, the junction kept 5 bases outside the gene matches. Germline V gene lookup returns CDR1 SGHTA and CDR2 FQGNSA.

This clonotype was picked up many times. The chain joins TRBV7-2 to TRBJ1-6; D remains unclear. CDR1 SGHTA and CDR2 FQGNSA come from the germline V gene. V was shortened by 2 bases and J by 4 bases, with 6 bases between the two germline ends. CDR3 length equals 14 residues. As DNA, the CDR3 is TGTGCCAGCAGCTTAATCAGTTATAATTCACCCCTCCACTTT. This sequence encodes CASSLISYNSPLHF.

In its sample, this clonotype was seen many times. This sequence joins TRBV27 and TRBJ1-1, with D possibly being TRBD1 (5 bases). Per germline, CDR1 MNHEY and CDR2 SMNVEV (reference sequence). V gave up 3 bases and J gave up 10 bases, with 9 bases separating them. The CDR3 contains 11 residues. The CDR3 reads CASSFGRAAFF. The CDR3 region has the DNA TGTGCCAGCAGTTTCGGCAGGGCAGCTTTCTTT.

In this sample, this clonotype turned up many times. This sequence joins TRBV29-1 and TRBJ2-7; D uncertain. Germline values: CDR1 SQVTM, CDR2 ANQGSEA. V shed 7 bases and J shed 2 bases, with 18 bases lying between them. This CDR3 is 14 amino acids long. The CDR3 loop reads CSAEHQDITYEQYF. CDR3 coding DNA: TGCAGCGCGGAACACCAAGATATAACCTACGAGCAGTACTTC.

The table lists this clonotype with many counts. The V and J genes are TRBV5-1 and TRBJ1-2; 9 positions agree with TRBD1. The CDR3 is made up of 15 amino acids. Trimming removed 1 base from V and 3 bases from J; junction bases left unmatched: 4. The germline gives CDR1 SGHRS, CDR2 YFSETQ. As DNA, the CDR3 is TGCGCCAGCAGCTTGACAGGGGGCGCATACTATGGCTACACCTTC. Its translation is CASSLTGGAYYGYTF.

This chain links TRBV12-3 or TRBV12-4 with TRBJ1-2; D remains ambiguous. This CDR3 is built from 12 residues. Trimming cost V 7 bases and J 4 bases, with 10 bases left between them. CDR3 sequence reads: CASTWARYGYTF. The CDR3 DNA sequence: TGTGCCAGCACCTGGGCGCGCTATGGCTACACCTTC.

Written as DNA, the CDR3 is TGTGCCAGCAGTTTATGGGGTACGGGAGGGAGGCACACTGAAGCTTTCTTT. This gives the protein CASSLWGTGGRHTEAFF. The genes are TRBV28 and TRBJ1-1; no clear D gene. Deletions cut 0 bases from V and 3 bases from J, with 17 bases between. The CDR3 length is 17 residues. CDR1 and CDR2 from the germline V gene are MDHEN and SYDVKM.

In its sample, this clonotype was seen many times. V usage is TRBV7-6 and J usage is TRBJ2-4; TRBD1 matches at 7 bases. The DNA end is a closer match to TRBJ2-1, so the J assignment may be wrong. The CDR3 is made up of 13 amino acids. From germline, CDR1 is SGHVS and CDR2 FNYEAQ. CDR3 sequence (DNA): TGTGCCAGCAGCTTAGTGACAGGGCGGGAGCAGTTCTTC. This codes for CASSLVTGREQFF.

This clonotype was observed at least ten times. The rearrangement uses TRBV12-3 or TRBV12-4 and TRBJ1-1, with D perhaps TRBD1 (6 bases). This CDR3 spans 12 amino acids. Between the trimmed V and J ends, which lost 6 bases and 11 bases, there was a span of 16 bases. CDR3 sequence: CASSKGVLGAFF. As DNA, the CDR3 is TGTGCCAGCAGCAAGGGGGTTTTGGGGGCTTTCTTT.

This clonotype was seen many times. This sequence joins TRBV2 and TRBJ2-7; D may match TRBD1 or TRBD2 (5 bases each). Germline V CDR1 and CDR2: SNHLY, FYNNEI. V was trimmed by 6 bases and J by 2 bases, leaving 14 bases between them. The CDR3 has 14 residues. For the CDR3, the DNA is TGTGCCAGCAGGGACGGGACCCAGACCTACGAGCAGTACTTC. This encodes CASRDGTQTYEQYF.

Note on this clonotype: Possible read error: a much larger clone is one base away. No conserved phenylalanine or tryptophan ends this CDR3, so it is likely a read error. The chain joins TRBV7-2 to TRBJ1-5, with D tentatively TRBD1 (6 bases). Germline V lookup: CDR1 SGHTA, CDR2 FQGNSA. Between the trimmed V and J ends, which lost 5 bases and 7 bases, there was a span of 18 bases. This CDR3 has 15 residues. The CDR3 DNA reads TGTGCCAGCAGCCTACTGCTCTCAGGGGAACAGCCCCAGCATATT. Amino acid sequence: CASSLLLSGEQPQHI.

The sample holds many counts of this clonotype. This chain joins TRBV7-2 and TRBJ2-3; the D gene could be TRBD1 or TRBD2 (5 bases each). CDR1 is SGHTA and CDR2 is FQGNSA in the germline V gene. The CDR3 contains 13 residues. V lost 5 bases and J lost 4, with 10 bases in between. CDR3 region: CASSQLGADTQYF. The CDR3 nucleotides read TGTGCCAGCAGCCAACTGGGGGCAGATACGCAGTATTTT.

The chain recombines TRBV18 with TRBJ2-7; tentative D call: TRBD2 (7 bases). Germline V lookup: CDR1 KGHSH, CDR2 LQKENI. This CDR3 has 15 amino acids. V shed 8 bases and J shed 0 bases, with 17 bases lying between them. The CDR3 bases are TGTGCCAGCCGGGGGGAGACAGGAACCTCCTACGAGCAGTACTTC. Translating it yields CASRGETGTSYEQYF. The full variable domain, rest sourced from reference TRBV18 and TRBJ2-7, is NAGVMQNPRHLVRRRGQEARLRCSPMKGHSHVYWYRQLPEEGLKFMVYLQKENIIDESGMPKERFSAEFPKEGPSILRIQQVVRGDSAAYFCASRGETGTSYEQYFGPGTRLTVT.

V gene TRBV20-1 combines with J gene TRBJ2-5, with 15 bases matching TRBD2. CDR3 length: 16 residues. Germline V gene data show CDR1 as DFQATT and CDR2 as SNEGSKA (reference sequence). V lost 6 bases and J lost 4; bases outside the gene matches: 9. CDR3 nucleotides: TGCAGTGCGGAGGGACTAGCGGGAGGAGAGGGAGAGACCCAGTACTTC. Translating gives CSAEGLAGGEGETQYF.

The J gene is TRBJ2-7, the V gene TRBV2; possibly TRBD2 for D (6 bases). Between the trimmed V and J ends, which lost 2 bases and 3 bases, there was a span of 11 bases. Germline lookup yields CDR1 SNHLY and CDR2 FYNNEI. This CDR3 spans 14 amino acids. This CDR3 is CASSEQEGFYEQYF. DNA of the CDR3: TGTGCCAGCAGTGAACAGGAGGGTTTCTACGAGCAGTACTTC.

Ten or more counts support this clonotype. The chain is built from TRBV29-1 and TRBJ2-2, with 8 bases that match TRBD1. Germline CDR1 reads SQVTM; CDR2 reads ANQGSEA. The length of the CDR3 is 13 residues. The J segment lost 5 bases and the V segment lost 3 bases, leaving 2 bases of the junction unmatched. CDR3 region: CSVDRTGTGELFF. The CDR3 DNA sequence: TGCAGCGTTGATCGGACAGGGACCGGGGAGCTGTTTTTT.

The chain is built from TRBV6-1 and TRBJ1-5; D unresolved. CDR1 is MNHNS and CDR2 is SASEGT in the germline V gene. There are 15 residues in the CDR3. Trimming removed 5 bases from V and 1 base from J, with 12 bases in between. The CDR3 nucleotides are TGTGCCAGCAGTAGGGTCCGGTGGAGCAATCAGCCCCAGCATTTT. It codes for CASSRVRWSNQPQHF.

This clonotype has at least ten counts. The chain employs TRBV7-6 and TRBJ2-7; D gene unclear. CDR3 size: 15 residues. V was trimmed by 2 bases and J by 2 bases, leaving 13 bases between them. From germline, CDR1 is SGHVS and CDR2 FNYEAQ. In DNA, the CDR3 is TGTGCCAGCAGCTTATCGACGGATTCCGCCTACGAGCAGTACTTC. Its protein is CASSLSTDSAYEQYF.

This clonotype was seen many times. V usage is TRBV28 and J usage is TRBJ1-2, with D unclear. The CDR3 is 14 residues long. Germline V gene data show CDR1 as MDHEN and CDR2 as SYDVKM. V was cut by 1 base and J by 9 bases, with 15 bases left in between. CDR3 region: CASSLSSRSGSYTF. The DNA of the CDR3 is TGTGCCAGCAGTTTATCGTCCAGGAGCGGGAGCTACACCTTC.

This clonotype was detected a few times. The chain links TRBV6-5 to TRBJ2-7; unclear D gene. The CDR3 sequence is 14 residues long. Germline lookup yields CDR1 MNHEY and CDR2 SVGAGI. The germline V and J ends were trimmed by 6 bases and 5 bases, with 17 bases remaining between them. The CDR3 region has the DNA TGTGCCAGCAGACTCGACGTAGACCTAAACGAGCAGTACTTC. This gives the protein CASRLDVDLNEQYF.

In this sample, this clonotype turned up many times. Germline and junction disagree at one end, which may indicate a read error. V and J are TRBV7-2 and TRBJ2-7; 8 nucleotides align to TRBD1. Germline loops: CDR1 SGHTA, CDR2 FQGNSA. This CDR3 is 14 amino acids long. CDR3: CASSLGGQVYEQYF. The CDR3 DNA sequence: TGTGCCAGCAGCTTAGGGGGACAGGTTTACGAACAGTACTTC.

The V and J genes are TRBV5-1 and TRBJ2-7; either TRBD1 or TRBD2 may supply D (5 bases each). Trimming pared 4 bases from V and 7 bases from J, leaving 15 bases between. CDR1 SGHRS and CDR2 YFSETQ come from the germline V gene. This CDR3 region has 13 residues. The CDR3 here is CASSPGTAQEQYF. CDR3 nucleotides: TGCGCCAGCAGCCCTGGGACGGCACAAGAGCAGTACTTC.

The CDR3 protein is CAWRRGTPNYGYTF. CDR3 nucleotides: TGTGCCTGGAGGCGGGGGACGCCGAACTATGGCTACACCTTC. The J gene is TRBJ1-2, the V gene TRBV30; possibly TRBD1 for D (5 bases). Trimming pared 3 bases from V and 2 bases from J, leaving 13 bases between. Germline CDR1 is GTSNPN and CDR2 is SVGIG (reference sequence). The CDR3 is made up of 14 amino acids. The full variable domain, in which reference TRBV30 and TRBJ1-2 provide the parts outside the CDR3, is SQTIHQWPATLVQPVGSPLSLECTVEGTSNPNLYWYRQAAGRGLQLLFYSVGIGQISSEVPQNLSASRPQDRQFILSSKKLLLSDSGFYLCAWRRGTPNYGYTFGSGTRLTVV.

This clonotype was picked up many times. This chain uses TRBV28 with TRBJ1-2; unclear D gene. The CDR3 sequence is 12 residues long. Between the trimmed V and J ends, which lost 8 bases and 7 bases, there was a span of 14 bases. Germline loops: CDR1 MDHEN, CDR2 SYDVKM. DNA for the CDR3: TGTGCCAGCCGACCCTCTGCGGGTGGCTACACCTTC. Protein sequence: CASRPSAGGYTF.

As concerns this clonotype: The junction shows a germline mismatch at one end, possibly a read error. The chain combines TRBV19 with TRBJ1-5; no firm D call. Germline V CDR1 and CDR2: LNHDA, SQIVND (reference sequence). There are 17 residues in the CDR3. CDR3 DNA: TGTGCCAGTAGTATAGATCTTGGGCAGGTCAGCAATCAGCCCCAACATTTT. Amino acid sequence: CASSIDLGQVSNQPQHF.